Below, 18 T cell receptor beta chains from the same sample are listed, as sequenced in a study of cytomegalovirus exposure and HLA in healthy donors. Primers for the PCR totalled 60 Vbeta and 13 Jbeta. Profiling relied on immunoSEQ multiplex PCR, and the TCRdb table lists in-frame clones only, not all of them. This table holds about 190,000 clones, approximately 83% found once. The sample was PBMCs. The source is a woman aged 50 to 65 in good health and CMV-seropositive.

This clone was detected only once. The genes are TRBV2 and TRBJ1-5; no clear D. V shed 6 bases and J shed 4 bases, with 13 bases lying between them. This CDR3 comprises 14 residues. From germline, CDR1 is SNHLY and CDR2 FYNNEI. CDR3 nucleotide sequence: TGTGCCAGCAGCATATCGAGGGATAATCAGCCCCAGCATTTT. Residues: CASSISRDNQPQHF.

The rearrangement uses TRBV19 and TRBJ2-5; TRBD2 aligns across 12 bases. J gave up 3 bases and V 1 base, and 0 bases lay outside the gene matches. CDR3 length equals 15 residues. Per the germline V gene, CDR1 is LNHDA and CDR2 is SQIVND (reference sequence). CDR3 coding DNA: TGTGCCAGTAGTATAGGGACTAGCGGGGAAGAGACCCAGTACTTC. It encodes CASSIGTSGEETQYF.

V gene TRBV7-2 combines with J gene TRBJ1-5; TRBD1 agrees at 7 bases. J gave up 9 bases and V 5 bases, and 10 bases lay outside the gene matches. Germline CDR1 reads SGHTA; CDR2 reads FQGNSA. CDR3 length: 14 residues. CDR3 sequence (DNA): TGTGCCAGCAGCCTGGGGACAGTCGACGCGCCCCAGCATTTT. It encodes CASSLGTVDAPQHF.

The chain joins TRBV6-6 to TRBJ2-1, with TRBD2 identical over 7 bases. CDR3 length equals 15 residues. Looked up from germline, CDR1 is MNHNY and CDR2 is SVGAGI (reference sequence). V was clipped by 1 base and J by 2 bases; unmatched bases: 2. CDR3 sequence reads: CASSYFAGAYNEQFF. Written as DNA, the CDR3 is TGTGCCAGCAGTTACTTCGCGGGGGCCTACAATGAGCAGTTCTTC.

The CDR3 loop reads CAWREGNHASPLHF. CDR3 bases: TGTGCCTGGAGAGAGGGAAATCATGCTTCACCCCTCCACTTT. The chain joins TRBV30 to TRBJ1-6, with unresolved D. CDR3 length: 14 amino acids. Germline V CDR1 and CDR2: GTSNPN, SVGIG (reference sequence). V was cut by 3 bases and J by 9 bases, with 15 bases left in between.

This sequence joins TRBV7-6 and TRBJ2-2; TRBD1 is a possible D gene (6 bases). CDR3 size: 15 residues. The germline CDR1 and CDR2 sequences are SGHVS and FNYEAQ. V was cut by 3 bases and J by 3 bases, with 11 bases left in between. This CDR3 is CASSFQGPYTGELFF. The DNA of the CDR3 is TGTGCCAGCAGCTTCCAGGGGCCATACACCGGGGAGCTGTTTTTT.

The CDR3 loop is CASSPGTASYNSPLHF. The CDR3 DNA is TGCGCCAGCAGCCCCGGGACAGCGAGTTATAATTCACCCCTCCACTTT. The rearrangement links TRBV5-1 to TRBJ1-6, with 7 bases fitting TRBD1. V lost 4 bases, J lost 4 bases, and 8 bases stayed unmatched. The germline gives CDR1 SGHRS, CDR2 YFSETQ. The CDR3 consists of 16 residues.

With regard to this clone: Other DNA sequences of this sample code for an identical CDR3. In DNA form, the CDR3 reads TGTGCCAGCAGTTACTCGGGACAGGGTTCGTACGAGCAGTACTTC. Its protein is CASSYSGQGSYEQYF. The genes are TRBV6-5 and TRBJ2-7, with 9 bases aligning to TRBD1. Trimming took 0 bases from V and 4 from J; bases not matched to a gene: 4. CDR1 is MNHEY, CDR2 SVGAGI, per germline. The length of the CDR3 is 15 residues.

The chain couples TRBV9 to TRBJ1-3, with a possible D match to TRBD1 (6 bases). This CDR3 has 14 amino acids. Germline values: CDR1 SGDLS, CDR2 YYNGEE. V lost 2 bases and J lost 4, with 10 bases in between. As DNA, the CDR3 is TGTGCCAGCAGCGTCGGGGGGGCCGGAAACACCATATATTTT. Protein: CASSVGGAGNTIYF.

CDR3 region: CASSQRRQAQETQYF. The CDR3 DNA is TGTGCCAGCTCACAACGTCGGCAGGCACAAGAGACCCAGTACTTC. The V gene is TRBV18, the J gene TRBJ2-5; no reliable D call. The length of the CDR3 is 15 residues. Per germline, CDR1 KGHSH and CDR2 LQKENI. Trimming removed 4 bases at V and 2 bases at J, with 14 bases between. The full variable domain, its missing parts supplied by reference TRBV18 and TRBJ2-5, is NAGVMQNPRHLVRRRGQEARLRCSPMKGHSHVYWYRQLPEEGLKFMVYLQKENIIDESGMPKERFSAEFPKEGPSILRIQQVVRGDSAAYFCASSQRRQAQETQYFGPGTRLLVL.

The rearrangement uses TRBV6-1 and TRBJ2-1, with 14 bases aligning to TRBD2. Germline assignment: CDR1 MNHNS and CDR2 SASEGT. CDR3 length: 17 residues. V lost 3 bases, J lost 8 bases, and 9 bases stayed unmatched. This CDR3 is CASSETSGGGASDEQFF. CDR3 DNA sequence: TGTGCCAGCAGTGAGACTAGCGGGGGGGGCGCCTCCGATGAGCAGTTCTTC.

This chain links TRBV6-1 with TRBJ1-4; 8 nucleotides align to TRBD1. Germline CDR1 is MNHNS and CDR2 is SASEGT. Trimming removed 8 bases from V and 5 bases from J; junction bases left unmatched: 7. This CDR3 spans 14 amino acids. CDR3 coding DNA: TGTGCCAGCCGGAGGACAGGGATAAATGAAAAACTGTTTTTT. This codes for CASRRTGINEKLFF.

V gene TRBV19 combines with J gene TRBJ1-1; D remains ambiguous. V was pared by 7 bases and J by 0 bases, with 12 bases between. CDR1 and CDR2 from the germline V gene are LNHDA and SQIVND (reference sequence). CDR3 size: 14 residues. CDR3: CASNKAGLNTEAFF. For the CDR3, the DNA is TGTGCCAGTAATAAGGCAGGCCTGAACACTGAAGCTTTCTTT.

This clone was detected a few times. The V and J genes are TRBV5-6 and TRBJ2-1; 7 bases map to TRBD1. Trimming at V came to 4 bases and at J to 9 bases, leaving 16 bases not matched to a gene. Germline-derived CDR1 and CDR2 are SGHDT and YYEEEE. This CDR3 region has 16 residues. CDR3 amino acids: CASSLGAGTATGEQFF. The CDR3, as DNA: TGTGCCAGCAGCCTCGGAGCCGGGACAGCGACCGGTGAGCAGTTCTTC.

J is TRBJ1-1 and V is TRBV28; 10 nucleotides align to TRBD1. CDR1 and CDR2 (germline): MDHEN, SYDVKM. The CDR3 has 17 residues. V was clipped by 6 bases and J by 2 bases; unmatched bases: 12. CDR3 loop: CASSRGGWTGGNTEAFF. In DNA, the CDR3 is TGTGCCAGCAGCCGCGGGGGGTGGACAGGGGGTAACACTGAAGCTTTCTTT.

The chain recombines TRBV9 with TRBJ1-6, with 8 bases matching TRBD1. The germline V gene has CDR1 SGDLS and CDR2 YYNGEE. The CDR3 has 14 amino acids. The junction had 3 bases not matched to a gene; V was cut back by 0 bases and J by 10 bases. CDR3 sequence: CASSVGTGISPLHF. The CDR3 DNA follows: TGTGCCAGCAGCGTAGGGACAGGGATCTCACCCCTCCACTTT.

The rearrangement uses TRBV29-1 and TRBJ2-5; a possible D gene is TRBD2 (5 bases). Trimming stripped 7 bases from V and 4 bases from J, with 19 bases between. The CDR3 has 14 residues. Germline CDR1 reads SQVTM; CDR2 reads ANQGSEA. CDR3 region: CSAPRVGIGETQYF. CDR3 nucleotides: TGCAGCGCCCCACGGGTCGGGATCGGAGAGACCCAGTACTTC. Complete variable domain (other parts from reference TRBV29-1 and TRBJ2-5): SAVISQKPSRDICQRGTSLTIQCQVDSQVTMMFWYRQQPGQSLTLIATANQGSEATYESGFVIDKFPISRPNLTFSTLTVSNMSPEDSSIYLCSAPRVGIGETQYFGPGTRLLVL.

V gene TRBV5-1 combines with J gene TRBJ2-1, with TRBD1 identical over 10 bases. CDR3 length equals 16 residues. V lost 5 bases to trimming and J lost 8 bases; unmatched junction nucleotides: 13. Germline CDR1 reads SGHRS; CDR2 reads YFSETQ. For the CDR3, the DNA is TGCGCCAGCAGGGTGACAGGGGGCGTTTTGGTCGATGAGCAGTTCTTC. Residues: CASRVTGGVLVDEQFF.